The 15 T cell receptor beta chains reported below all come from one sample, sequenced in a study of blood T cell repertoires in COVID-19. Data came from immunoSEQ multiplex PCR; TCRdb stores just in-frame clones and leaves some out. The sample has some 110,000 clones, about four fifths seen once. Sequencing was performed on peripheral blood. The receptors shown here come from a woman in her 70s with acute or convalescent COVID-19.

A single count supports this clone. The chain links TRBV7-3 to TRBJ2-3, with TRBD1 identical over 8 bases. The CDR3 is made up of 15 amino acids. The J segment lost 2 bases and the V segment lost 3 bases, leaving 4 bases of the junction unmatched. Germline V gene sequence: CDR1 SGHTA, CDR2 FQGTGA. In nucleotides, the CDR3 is TGTGCCAGCAGCTTGACAGGGGTCGTCACAGATACGCAGTATTTT. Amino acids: CASSLTGVVTDTQYF.

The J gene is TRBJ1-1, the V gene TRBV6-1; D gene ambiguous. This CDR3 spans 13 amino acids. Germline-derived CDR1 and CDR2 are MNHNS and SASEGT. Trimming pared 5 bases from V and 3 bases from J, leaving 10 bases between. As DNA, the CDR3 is TGTGCCAGCAGTAGAGACCGGGACACTGAAGCTTTCTTT. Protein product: CASSRDRDTEAFF.

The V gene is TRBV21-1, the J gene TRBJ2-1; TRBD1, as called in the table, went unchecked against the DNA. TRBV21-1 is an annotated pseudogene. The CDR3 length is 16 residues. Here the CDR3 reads CASSRDRVSLYNEQFF. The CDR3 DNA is TGTGCCAGCAGCCGGGACAGGGTATCCCTCTACAATGAGCAGTTCTTC.

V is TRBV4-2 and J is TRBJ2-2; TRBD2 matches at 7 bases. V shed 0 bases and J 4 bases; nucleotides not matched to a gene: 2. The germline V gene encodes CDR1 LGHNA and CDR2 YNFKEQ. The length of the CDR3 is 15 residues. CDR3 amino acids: CASSQDGGGTGELFF. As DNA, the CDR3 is TGTGCCAGCAGCCAAGATGGGGGGGGCACCGGGGAGCTGTTTTTT.

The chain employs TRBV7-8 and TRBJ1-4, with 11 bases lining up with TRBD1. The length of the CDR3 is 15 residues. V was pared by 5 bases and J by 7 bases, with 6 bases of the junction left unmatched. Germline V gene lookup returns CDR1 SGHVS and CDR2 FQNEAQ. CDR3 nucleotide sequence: TGTGCCAGCAGCGCGGACAGGGGGCCTTTTGAAAAACTGTTTTTT. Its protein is CASSADRGPFEKLFF.

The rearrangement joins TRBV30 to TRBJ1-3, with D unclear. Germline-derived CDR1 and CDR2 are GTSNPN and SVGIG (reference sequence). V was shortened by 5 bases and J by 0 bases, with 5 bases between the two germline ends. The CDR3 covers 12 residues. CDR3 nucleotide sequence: TGTGCCTGGGGCCTCTCTGGAAACACCATATATTTT. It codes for CAWGLSGNTIYF.

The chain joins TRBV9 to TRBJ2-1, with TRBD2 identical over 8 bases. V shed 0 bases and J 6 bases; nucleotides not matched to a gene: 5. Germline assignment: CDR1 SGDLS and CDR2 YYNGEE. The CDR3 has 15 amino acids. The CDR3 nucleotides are TGTGCCAGCAGCGTAGGCGGGGGGTTTCGCAATGAGCAGTTCTTC. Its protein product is CASSVGGGFRNEQFF.

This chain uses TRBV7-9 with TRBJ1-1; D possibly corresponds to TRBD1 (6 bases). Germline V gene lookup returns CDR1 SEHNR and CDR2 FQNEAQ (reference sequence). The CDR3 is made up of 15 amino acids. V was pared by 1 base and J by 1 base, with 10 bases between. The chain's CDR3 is CASSLEGVPNTEAFF. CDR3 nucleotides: TGTGCCAGCAGCTTAGAGGGGGTTCCGAACACTGAAGCTTTCTTT. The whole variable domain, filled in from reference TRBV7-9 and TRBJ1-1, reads DTGVSQNPRHKITKRGQNVTFRCDPISEHNRLYWYRQTLGQGPEFLTYFQNEAQLEKSRLLSDRFSAERPKGSFSTLEIQRTEQGDSAMYLCASSLEGVPNTEAFFGQGTRLTVV.

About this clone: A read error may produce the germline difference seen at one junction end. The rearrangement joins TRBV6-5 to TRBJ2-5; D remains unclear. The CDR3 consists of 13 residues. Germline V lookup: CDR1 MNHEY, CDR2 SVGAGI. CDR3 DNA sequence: TGTGCCAGCACCACACCCAACCACGAGACCCAGTACTTC. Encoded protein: CASTTPNHETQYF.

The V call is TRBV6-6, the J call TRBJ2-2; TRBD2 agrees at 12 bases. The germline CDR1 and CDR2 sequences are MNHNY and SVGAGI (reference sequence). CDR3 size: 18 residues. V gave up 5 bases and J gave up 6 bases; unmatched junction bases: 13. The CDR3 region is CASSRGLAGSVEAGELFF. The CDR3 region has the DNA TGTGCCAGCAGTCGAGGACTAGCGGGGTCCGTGGAGGCCGGGGAGCTGTTTTTT.

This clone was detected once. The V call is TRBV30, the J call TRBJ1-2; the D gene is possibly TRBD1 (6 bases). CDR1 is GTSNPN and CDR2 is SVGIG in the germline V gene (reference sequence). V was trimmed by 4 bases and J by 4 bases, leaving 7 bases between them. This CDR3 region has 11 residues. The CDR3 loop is CAWIQGYGYTF. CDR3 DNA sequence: TGTGCCTGGATACAGGGCTATGGCTACACCTTC.

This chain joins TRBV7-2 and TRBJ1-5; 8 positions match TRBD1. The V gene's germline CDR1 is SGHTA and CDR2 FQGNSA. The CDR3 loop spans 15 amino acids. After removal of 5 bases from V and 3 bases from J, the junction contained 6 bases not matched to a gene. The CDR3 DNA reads TGTGCCAGCAGCACCGCGACAGGGGACAATCAGCCCCAGCATTTT. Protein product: CASSTATGDNQPQHF.

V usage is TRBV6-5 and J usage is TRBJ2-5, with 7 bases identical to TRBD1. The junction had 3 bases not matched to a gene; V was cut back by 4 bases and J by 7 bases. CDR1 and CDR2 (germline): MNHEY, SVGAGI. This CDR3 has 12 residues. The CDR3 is CASSSEGATQYF. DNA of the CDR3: TGTGCCAGCAGTTCCGAGGGGGCGACCCAGTACTTC.

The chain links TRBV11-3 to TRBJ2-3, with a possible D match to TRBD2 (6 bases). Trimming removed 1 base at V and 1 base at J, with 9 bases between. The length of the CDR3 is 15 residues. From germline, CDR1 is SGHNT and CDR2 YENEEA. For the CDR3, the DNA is TGTGCCAGCAGCTTAGGTACGGGGGGCACAGATACGCAGTATTTT. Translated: CASSLGTGGTDTQYF. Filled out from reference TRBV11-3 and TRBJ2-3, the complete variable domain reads EAGVVQSPRYKIIEKKQPVAFWCNPISGHNTLYWYLQNLGQGPELLIRYENEEAVDDSQLPKDRFSAERLKGVDSTLKIQPAELGDSAVYLCASSLGTGGTDTQYFGPGTRLTVL.

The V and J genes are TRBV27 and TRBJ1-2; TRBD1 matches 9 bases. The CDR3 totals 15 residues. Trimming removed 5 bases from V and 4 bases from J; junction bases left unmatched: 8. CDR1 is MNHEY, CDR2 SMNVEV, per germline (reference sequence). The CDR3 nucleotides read TGTGCCAGCAGTCTCGGGACAGGGCCGCTCTATGGCTACACCTTC. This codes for CASSLGTGPLYGYTF.